This TCR beta chain was identified during a study of identifying expanded T cells in peripheral blood. Overall study findings and caveats: Across healthy donors, higher total template counts meant significantly greater approximately two-week count variance. Over about two and four weeks, about 17 and 20 clones changed, versus 1.2 between replicates.

In germline, CDR1 is SGHNT, CDR2 YYREEE (reference sequence). The CDR3 has 15 residues. V shed 3 bases and J 6 bases; nucleotides not matched to a gene: 7. During the collection period, no donor immune events like infections were recorded. The table lists this clone with a count of one. The antigen is not known. TCRdb keeps only in-frame clones here, not all; method: immunoSEQ multiplex PCR. The sample has about 89,000 clones, more than 70% seen once. Sequencing input: blood. This TCR derives from a person aged 18 to 70 in good health. The chain joins TRBV5-4 to TRBJ2-3; 10 nucleotides match TRBD1. The CDR3: CASSSGTGAPDTQYF. The CDR3 DNA follows: TGTGCCAGCAGCTCCGGGACAGGGGCACCGGATACGCAGTATTTT.